This note documents a single TCR beta chain sequence. Antigen: not known. The same CDR3 also results from other DNA sequences found in this sample. The sample belongs to a study of T cell responses to AZD1222 COVID-19 vaccine. Whole-study context: Recipients boosted at about 4 weeks or about 12 weeks are pooled. Findings and caveats of the study: With two AZD1222 doses given, Spike-specific TCR breadth and depth both rose.

Clones were sequenced by immunoSEQ multiplex PCR, and TCRdb holds only the in-frame ones, with some missing. The sample includes 150,000 to 200,000 clones, roughly 92% seen only once; the top ten take 1.6%. The CDR3 contains 14 residues. Germline V gives CDR1 MNHEY, CDR2 SVGAGI. The V gene lost 0 bases and the J gene lost 4 bases, with 9 bases spanning the gap. The source material was peripheral blood, sampled on day 0 of AZD1222 vaccination. V usage is TRBV6-5 and J usage is TRBJ1-1, with a possible D match to TRBD1 (6 bases). This receptor was identified in an adult in good health. The DNA of the CDR3 is TGTGCCAGCAGTTACTCGACAGGATTCACTGAAGCTTTCTTT. Its translation is CASSYSTGFTEAFF.